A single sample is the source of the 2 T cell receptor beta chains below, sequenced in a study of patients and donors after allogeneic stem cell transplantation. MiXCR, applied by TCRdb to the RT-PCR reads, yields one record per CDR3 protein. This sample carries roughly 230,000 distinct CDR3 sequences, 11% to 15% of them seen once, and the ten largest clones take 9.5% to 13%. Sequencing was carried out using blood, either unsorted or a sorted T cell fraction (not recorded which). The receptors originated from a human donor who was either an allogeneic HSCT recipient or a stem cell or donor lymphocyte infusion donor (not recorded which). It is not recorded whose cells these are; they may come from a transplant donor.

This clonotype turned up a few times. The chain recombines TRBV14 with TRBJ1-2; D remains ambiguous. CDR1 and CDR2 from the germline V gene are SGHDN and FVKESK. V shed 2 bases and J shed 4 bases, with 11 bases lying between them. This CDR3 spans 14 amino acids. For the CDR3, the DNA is TGTGCCAGCAGCCAAACCCTAAGTGGCTATGGCTACACCTTC. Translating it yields CASSQTLSGYGYTF.

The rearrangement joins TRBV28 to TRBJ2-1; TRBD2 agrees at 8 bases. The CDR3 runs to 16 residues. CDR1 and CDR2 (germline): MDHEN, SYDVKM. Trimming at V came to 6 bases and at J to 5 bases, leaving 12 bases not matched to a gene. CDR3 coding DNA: TGTGCCAGCAGCCAATCCGGGACTAGTATCCACAATGAGCAGTTCTTC. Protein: CASSQSGTSIHNEQFF.